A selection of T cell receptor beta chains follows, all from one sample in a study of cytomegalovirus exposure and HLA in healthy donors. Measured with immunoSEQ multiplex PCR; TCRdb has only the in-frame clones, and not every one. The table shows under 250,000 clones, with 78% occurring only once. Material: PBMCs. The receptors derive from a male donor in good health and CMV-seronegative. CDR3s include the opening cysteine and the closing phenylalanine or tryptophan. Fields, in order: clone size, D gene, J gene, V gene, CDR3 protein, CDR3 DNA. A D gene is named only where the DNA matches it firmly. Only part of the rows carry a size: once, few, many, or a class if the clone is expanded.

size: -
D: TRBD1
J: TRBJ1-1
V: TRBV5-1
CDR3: CASSRGQANTEAFF
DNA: TGCGCCAGCAGCCGCGGACAGGCAAACACTGAAGCTTTCTTT

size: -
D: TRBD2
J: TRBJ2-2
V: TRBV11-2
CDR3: CASSLDGLASTGELFF
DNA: TGTGCCAGCAGCTTAGATGGACTAGCCTCGACCGGGGAGCTGTTTTTT

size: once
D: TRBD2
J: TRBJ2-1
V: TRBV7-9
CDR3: CSSSLPGGSYNEQFF
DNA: TGTTCCAGCAGCTTACCGGGAGGGTCCTACAATGAGCAGTTCTTC

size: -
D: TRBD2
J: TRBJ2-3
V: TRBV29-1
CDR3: CSCRWTRDTHTQYF
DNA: TGCAGCTGTCGTTGGACTAGAGATACACATACGCAGTATTTT

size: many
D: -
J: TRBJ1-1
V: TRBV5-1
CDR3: CASSFQDTDTEAFF
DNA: TGCGCCAGCAGCTTCCAGGACACGGACACTGAAGCTTTCTTT

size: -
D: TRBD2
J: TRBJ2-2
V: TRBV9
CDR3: CASSTGLANTGELFF
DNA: TGTGCCAGCAGCACGGGACTAGCGAACACCGGGGAGCTGTTTTTT

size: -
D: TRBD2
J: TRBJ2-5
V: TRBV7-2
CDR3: CASSLAPSGGYQETQYF
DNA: TGTGCCAGCAGCTTAGCCCCCAGCGGGGGATACCAAGAGACCCAGTACTTC

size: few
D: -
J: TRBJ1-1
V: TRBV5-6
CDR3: CASSSQVMNTEAFF
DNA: TGTGCCAGCAGCTCTCAGGTTATGAACACTGAAGCTTTCTTT

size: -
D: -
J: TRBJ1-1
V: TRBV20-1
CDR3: CSAAGGLEAFF
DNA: TGCAGTGCGGCGGGGGGACTTGAAGCTTTCTTT

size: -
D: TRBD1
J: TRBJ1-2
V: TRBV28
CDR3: CASRGTGADYGYTF
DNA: TGTGCCAGCAGGGGGACAGGGGCCGACTATGGCTACACCTTC